This T cell receptor beta chain appears in the sequencing data of a study of blood T cell repertoires in COVID-19. Study summary: Sample material is recorded as cDNA or gDNA derived from T cells, B-cell-depleted T cells, or PBMCs.

CDR3 size: 16 residues. Germline CDR1 is LNHDA and CDR2 is SQIVND (reference sequence). With 3 bases removed from V and 0 bases from J, the gap between germline ends came to 14 bases. Study processing details: The authors estimated nucleated cell counts from reference gene primer amplification. Data came from immunoSEQ multiplex PCR; TCRdb stores just in-frame clones and leaves some out. That table supplies the V and J calls and clone size; D and trimming were determined from the DNA. The table has 25,000 to 35,000 clones, around 94% seen once. Followed longitudinally, the Seattle patients had been enrolled during active infection.

The sequenced sample was peripheral blood. The sequence came from a woman in her seventies with COVID-19, enrolled during active disease. The chain recombines TRBV19 with TRBJ2-5, with a possible D match to TRBD2 (7 bases). DNA of the CDR3: TGTGCCAGTAGTATTGGGGGGGCCAGATACCAAGAGACCCAGTACTTC. This translates into CASSIGGARYQETQYF.